This TCR beta chain was retrieved from a study of identifying expanded T cells in peripheral blood (dated by TCRdb to about 2019). Context from the whole study: Four technical replicates, made by sequencing separate aliquots from the same pool of genomic DNA, were compared pairwise. What the authors observed across the whole study: It was expected by the authors that biological variance in healthy repertoires might increase further over much longer intervals, such as months to years. The binomial model flagged approximately 1.2 differentially abundant clones between technical replicates but around 16 over two weeks and under 25 over approximately 4 weeks. The beta-binomial model significantly reduced the number of clones called differentially abundant and the false-positive rate across all healthy-donor time intervals. For all healthy donors, the variance in clone template counts between two-week samples rose significantly as total template count increased.

As to this clone: It lacks a known antigen. Base qualities are not at hand, and no much larger clone is one base apart.

No immune events such as infections were documented for the healthy donors during the collection period. Healthy-donor blood repertoires served as a training cohort to calibrate time-dependent variance in a beta-binomial model of T-cell clone differential abundance. The training cohort was composed of about 10 healthy donors, 3 female and 7 male. The donors were between about 25 and 70 years old, with an average age of roughly 40 years. Whole blood was collected from each healthy donor at three time points spaced approximately 2 weeks apart and obtained from a commercial supplier. Genomic DNA was extracted from unsorted whole blood for immunosequencing. TCRbeta CDR3 regions were profiled with the immunoSEQ Assay using bias-controlled multiplex PCR amplification of genomic DNA. The published analysis was carried out like this. The absolute abundance of each unique TCRbeta CDR3 region was quantified after sequences were collapsed and filtered. Differential abundance was tested with two models: a binomial (Fisher-equivalent) model and a beta-binomial model that adds time-dependent variance fitted from healthy donors. Any clone with fewer than 5 combined templates was excluded, and a clone was called differentially abundant if its Benjamini-Hochberg FDR was below 0.01. Using the form v = (b*log(k)+a)^2, the beta-binomial variance was modeled as a function of the total template count across the two samples. TCRdb obtained this table from immuneACCESS and retained in-frame rearrangements with V and J assigned. These tables miss some clones; where compared with another copy, unresolved V genes account for less than half of the shortfall, and the remainder is unexplained. V, J and clone size were drawn from that table, and D and trimming were deduced from the DNA. For this sample the table gives approximately 97,000 clones, of which about 87% were detected only once. Of the sample, 14% is held by the ten largest clones.

Trimming removed 4 bases from V and 0 bases from J, leaving 14 bases between the germline ends. Measured from the cysteine to the phenylalanine, the CDR3 is 15 residues long. The kept DNA is CDR3 alone, 45 bases in frame from the first base. CDR1 and CDR2 are drawn from the germline V gene: SGHRS, YFSETQ. The rearrangement combines TRBV5-1 with TRBJ2-7, and the D gene may be TRBD2, 5 bases matching. This clonotype was sampled from a person between 18 and 70 years old in good health. Sequencing input: blood. This receptor has the CDR3 CASSKGVTSSYEQYF. The base sequence is TGCGCCAGCAGCAAAGGCGTCACTAGCTCCTACGAGCAGTACTTC. The entire variable domain, with the stretches around the CDR3 drawn from the reference TRBV5-1 and TRBJ2-7 proteins, is KAGVTQTPRYLIKTRGQQVTLSCSPISGHRSVSWYQQTPGQGLQFLFEYFSETQRNKGNFPGRFSGRQFSNSRSEMNVSTLELGDSALYLCASSKGVTSSYEQYFGPGTRLTVT.